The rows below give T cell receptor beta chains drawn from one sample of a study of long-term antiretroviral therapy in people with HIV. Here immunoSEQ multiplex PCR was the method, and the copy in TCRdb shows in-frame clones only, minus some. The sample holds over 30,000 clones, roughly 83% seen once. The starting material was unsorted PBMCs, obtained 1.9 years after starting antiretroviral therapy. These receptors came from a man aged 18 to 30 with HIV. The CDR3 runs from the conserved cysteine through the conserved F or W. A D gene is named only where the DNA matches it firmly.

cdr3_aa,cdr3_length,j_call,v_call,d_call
CASRSDRGWRGNTIYF,16,TRBJ1-3,TRBV28,TRBD1
CASSSPQGITEAFF,14,TRBJ1-1,TRBV28,-
CASSSDLDTQYF,12,TRBJ2-3,TRBV5-6,-
CASSPGARGEKLFF,14,TRBJ1-4,TRBV11-2,-
CASSYGRNRGTDTQYF,16,TRBJ2-3,TRBV5-1,-
CASSTRGAQPQHF,13,TRBJ1-5,TRBV7-2,-
CASMGAGSYNEQFF,14,TRBJ2-1,TRBV27,-
CASSPEFFSYNEQFF,15,TRBJ2-1,TRBV6-1,-
CASSLWSRKGAGELFF,16,TRBJ2-2,TRBV28,-
CAWSTSAGGNEKLFF,15,TRBJ1-4,TRBV30,TRBD1
CASSRDKRNQPQHF,14,TRBJ1-5,TRBV19,-
CASSNPAGAIPNTGELFF,18,TRBJ2-2,TRBV7-8,-
CASSPAPTRSSYNEQFF,17,TRBJ2-1,TRBV7-6,-
CASSWGGQTQETQYF,15,TRBJ2-5,TRBV28,-
CASSLAGTRRETQYF,15,TRBJ2-5,TRBV7-9,-
CASSAGTSGGAASYNEQFF,19,TRBJ2-1,TRBV9,TRBD2
CASSLGWGPGAYGYTF,16,TRBJ1-2,TRBV28,-
CASSFSRAGSYNEQFF,16,TRBJ2-1,TRBV7-9,-
CASSQVTGGSYEQYF,15,TRBJ2-7,TRBV4-2,-
CASSIYEGSAGMHF,14,TRBJ1-5,TRBV19,-
CASFGGETQYF,11,TRBJ2-5,TRBV6-5,TRBD2
CATSRDGGTDTQYF,14,TRBJ2-3,TRBV10-2,-
CASSEKLRVGAFF,13,TRBJ1-1,TRBV6-1,-
CASTDGTGYEKLFF,14,TRBJ1-4,TRBV28,TRBD1
CASSPGGERETQYF,14,TRBJ2-5,TRBV7-3,-
CASRDSNQPQHF,12,TRBJ1-5,TRBV2,-
CASSLGSGGSGNTIYF,16,TRBJ1-3,TRBV27,-
CASSPNPSTEAFF,13,TRBJ1-1,TRBV18,-
CASSVVGQGNEQFF,14,TRBJ2-1,TRBV9,TRBD1
CASSEMTDTQYF,12,TRBJ2-3,TRBV2,-
CASSPTYRDRNTEAFF,16,TRBJ1-1,TRBV5-5,-
CASSPLSDRIEAFF,14,TRBJ1-1,TRBV5-6,TRBD1
CAWASGHETQYF,12,TRBJ2-5,TRBV30,-
CATPRAGELFF,11,TRBJ2-2,TRBV7-9,-
CASSLGQSSGNTIYF,15,TRBJ1-3,TRBV5-1,-
CASSLNWNTEAFF,13,TRBJ1-1,TRBV5-5,-
CASSQGDGDSEAFF,14,TRBJ1-1,TRBV4-2,TRBD1
CAASRGESTDTQYF,14,TRBJ2-3,TRBV6-5,-
CASSPRNREGEAFF,14,TRBJ1-1,TRBV11-3,-
CASRGRPDQETQYF,14,TRBJ2-5,TRBV6-1,-
CASSPGTGEVGELFF,15,TRBJ2-2,TRBV2,TRBD1
CASSNAGAQPQHF,13,TRBJ1-5,TRBV7-9,-
CASSLSTGRTEAFF,14,TRBJ1-1,TRBV7-9,-
CASSRVGGETEAFF,14,TRBJ1-1,TRBV4-1,-
CSVVTGLATNEKLFF,15,TRBJ1-4,TRBV29-1,-
CASSYSANNEQFF,13,TRBJ2-1,TRBV27,-